This record concerns one T cell receptor (beta chain) sequence. Its antigen remains unidentified. The source of the sample is a study of cytomegalovirus exposure and HLA in healthy donors. Overall study findings and caveats: HLA restriction was apparent for most CMV-associated TCR beta chains in a later analysis.

Researchers ran the PCR with 60 Vbeta and 13 Jbeta primers. Generated by immunoSEQ multiplex PCR, the TCRdb table keeps only in-frame clones and is missing some. The data hold about 100,000 clones, with 70% to 85% observed a single time. Germline-derived CDR1 and CDR2 are KGHSH and LQKENI. V lost 0 bases, J lost 2 bases, and 12 bases stayed unmatched. The CDR3 covers 18 residues. This TCR was recovered from a woman under 30 in good health and CMV-seronegative. V gene TRBV18 combines with J gene TRBJ1-1, with 7 bases matching TRBD1. Sequencing was done on a sample of PBMCs. CDR3 protein: CASSPPKFATGRNTEAFF. For the CDR3, the DNA is TGTGCCAGCTCACCACCGAAGTTCGCGACAGGGCGAAACACTGAAGCTTTCTTT. Variable domain in full (rest from reference TRBV18 and TRBJ1-1): NAGVMQNPRHLVRRRGQEARLRCSPMKGHSHVYWYRQLPEEGLKFMVYLQKENIIDESGMPKERFSAEFPKEGPSILRIQQVVRGDSAAYFCASSPPKFATGRNTEAFFGQGTRLTVV.